This record looks at one T cell receptor (beta chain) sequence and its context. Its specific antigen is unknown. It has no much larger one-base neighbor in the sample; base qualities were not kept. V loses 6 bases, J loses 5 bases, and the germline ends lie 11 bases apart. From its cysteine to its phenylalanine, the CDR3 spans 13 amino acids. Just CDR3 DNA is preserved here, 39 bases in frame from base 1. These data belong to a study of blood T cell repertoires in COVID-19 (dated by TCRdb to 2019 to 2021). Context from the whole study: Samples from collaborators originated in the United States, Italy and Spain and spanned both the acute and convalescent phases of COVID-19. The samples were drawn from the first 160 participants of the ongoing ImmuneRACE study and from 950 to 1,500 subjects provided by 6 global collaborators. Where available, HLA class I and class II types were taken from metadata supplied by the sample provider and were not determined by assay-based typing. The repertoires were released in a freely available public database intended as a resource for research on the immune response to SARS-CoV-2. Subjects who had been exposed to COVID-19, were actively infected with it, or had recovered from it provided the deeply sampled blood TCRbeta repertoires that made up the dataset. Sample metadata almost always included a de-identified subject ID, COVID-19 status, age in years and sex. The material from the prospective study consisted of cDNA or gDNA derived from T cells, B-cell-depleted T cells, or PBMCs.

Overall results and qualifications from the work: How much clinical and demographic metadata was included differed by source and by participant, and the metadata was provided uncurated.

TCRbeta CDR3 regions were amplified from genomic DNA using the immunoSEQ Assay, a bias-controlled multiplex PCR. On the authors' methods: The number of nucleated cells in each sample was estimated from the amplification of reference gene primers within the assay. Sequence reads were collapsed and filtered to measure the absolute abundance of every unique TCRbeta CDR3 rearrangement. For each sample, productive Simpson clonality was calculated as the square root of Simpson's diversity index over productive rearrangements. TCRdb re-hosts the immuneACCESS table, in-frame sequences only. Its copies lack some clones; in the studies checked, an unresolved V gene accounts for under half of them, and the cause for the rest is not known. The D gene and trimming were derived from the DNA, and the V and J assignments and clone size from that table. The sample table holds 110,000 or so clones, of which 70% to 90% were seen once. The ten largest clones represent 3.4% of the sample.

Whole blood was collected in K2EDTA tubes by collaborating institutions according to the institutions' own protocols. For TCRbeta analysis, collaborators shipped samples in one of three forms: frozen whole blood, isolated PBMCs, or DNA extracted from either of those sample types. The chain is made from TRBV12-3 or TRBV12-4 and TRBJ2-1; the D gene cannot be named for sure. The TCR was taken from a man aged 35 to 55 with acute or convalescent COVID-19. Sequenced sample: peripheral blood. In nucleotide form, the sequence is TGTGCCAGCAGCCCACAATATCACAATGAGCAGTTCTTC. Its product reads: CASSPQYHNEQFF.